Presented here are 13 T cell receptor beta chains from one specimen sequenced in a study of cytomegalovirus exposure and HLA in healthy donors (dated by TCRdb to about 2017). The library relied on the immunoSEQ multiplex PCR assay. Entries here come from immuneACCESS through TCRdb and include only in-frame sequences with V and J called. Some clones fail to appear in such tables; in the studies checked, an unresolved V gene covers under half of the shortfall, and the cause of the remainder is unknown. The sample table shows tens of thousands of clones, and roughly 93% are seen once. Roughly 5.2% of the sample is held by the ten biggest clonotypes. Sequencing was done on a sample of PBMCs. These receptor sequences come from a woman aged 18-29 years in good health and CMV-seronegative.

The chain combines TRBV5-8 with TRBJ2-6; 8 nucleotides match TRBD1. CDR1 SGHTS and CDR2 YDEGEE come from the germline V gene. CDR3 length: 18 residues. J gave up 0 bases and V 4 bases, and 9 bases lay outside the gene matches. CDR3 nucleotides: TGTGCCAGCAGCCTAGGACAGGGTACCTACTCTGGGGCCAACGTCCTGACTTTC. Translating gives CASSLGQGTYSGANVLTF.

The CDR3 DNA sequence: TGTGCCAGCAGCGCCGGGGGACTAGCGGGAGTCTCCTACAATGAGCAGTTCTTC. Its translation: CASSAGGLAGVSYNEQFF. The chain joins TRBV9 to TRBJ2-1, with TRBD2 matching over 14 bases. The CDR3 totals 18 residues. The germline gives CDR1 SGDLS, CDR2 YYNGEE. The junction had 5 bases not matched to a gene; V was cut back by 3 bases and J by 0 bases.

This rearrangement joins TRBV5-4 to TRBJ2-5, with D perhaps matching TRBD2 (7 bases). The CDR3 is 14 amino acids. V gave up 0 bases and J gave up 6 bases, with 12 bases separating them. Germline-derived CDR1 and CDR2 are SGHNT and YYREEE (reference sequence). CDR3 sequence: CASSLEGGAKTQYF. In DNA, the CDR3 is TGTGCCAGCAGCTTGGAGGGGGGGGCGAAGACCCAGTACTTC.

J is TRBJ1-1 and V is TRBV4-1; possibly TRBD1 for D (5 bases). The CDR3 has 16 residues. Germline lookup yields CDR1 MGHRA and CDR2 YSYEKL. V lost 0 bases and J lost 8, with 19 bases in between. CDR3 region: CASSQEPSPRVSEAFF. CDR3 DNA sequence: TGCGCCAGCAGCCAAGAGCCTTCGCCCAGGGTTTCCGAAGCTTTCTTT.

The rearrangement links TRBV6-5 to TRBJ2-1; D gene uncertain. This CDR3 contains 15 residues. V lost 0 bases and J lost 13, with 19 bases in between. Germline V gene data show CDR1 as MNHEY and CDR2 as SVGAGI. The CDR3 is CASSYSVLTSRPQFF. CDR3 in DNA: TGTGCCAGCAGTTACTCTGTCTTAACGTCCAGGCCACAGTTCTTC.

The chain has TRBV2 and TRBJ2-7; 15 nucleotides align to TRBD2. The CDR3 spans 18 residues. The V segment lost 3 bases and the J segment 3 bases; nucleotides outside the gene matches: 9. Germline lookup yields CDR1 SNHLY and CDR2 FYNNEI. CDR3 in DNA: TGTGCCAGCAGTGACCATCCAGGGACTAGCGGGAGGAGCTACGAGCAGTACGTC. It specifies CASSDHPGTSGRSYEQYV.

CDR3 sequence: CASSRRRLQETQYF. The CDR3 DNA reads as TGTGCCAGCAGCCGACGAAGACTCCAAGAGACCCAGTACTTC. This chain links TRBV11-2 with TRBJ2-5; D gene uncertain. Trimming took 5 bases from V and 1 from J, leaving 11 bases between them. CDR1 is SGHAT, CDR2 FQNNGV, per germline. CDR3 length: 14 amino acids.

This chain connects TRBV27 to TRBJ1-5; D is possibly TRBD1 (5 bases). V lost 4 bases, J lost 3 bases, and 10 bases lay in between. The CDR3 runs to 14 residues. Germline CDR1 MNHEY, CDR2 SMNVEV (reference sequence). The CDR3 loop reads CASSWGGSNQPQHF. In DNA, the CDR3 is TGTGCCAGCAGTTGGGGGGGATCCAATCAGCCCCAGCATTTT.

The chain links TRBV7-9 to TRBJ2-6; TRBD1 matches at 9 bases. This CDR3 has 17 residues. V gave up 8 bases and J gave up 0 bases; unmatched junction bases: 8. The germline CDR1 and CDR2 sequences are SEHNR and FQNEAQ (reference sequence). CDR3 coding DNA: TGTGCCAGCGGAACCGGGACAGGGTCCTCTGGGGCCAACGTCCTGACTTTC. It codes for CASGTGTGSSGANVLTF.

CDR3 loop: CASQPGGRDTQYF. The CDR3 nucleotides read TGTGCCAGCCAGCCGGGGGGCCGGGATACGCAGTATTTT. The chain uses TRBV2 and TRBJ2-3, with a possible D match to TRBD2 (7 bases). Trimming removed 8 bases from V and 6 bases from J, with 15 bases in between. This CDR3 region has 13 residues. Germline V gives CDR1 SNHLY, CDR2 FYNNEI.

V usage is TRBV2 and J usage is TRBJ2-1; 7 nucleotides agree with TRBD2. Germline CDR1 is SNHLY and CDR2 is FYNNEI. Losses at the gene ends were 6 bases for V and 0 bases for J; bases not matched to a gene: 8. CDR3 size: 16 residues. This chain's CDR3 is CASRDPSGSSYNEQFF. The CDR3, as DNA: TGTGCCAGCAGAGACCCTAGCGGAAGCTCCTACAATGAGCAGTTCTTC.

The chain is built from TRBV7-9 and TRBJ1-4; tentative D call: TRBD1 (6 bases). CDR1 is SEHNR and CDR2 is FQNEAQ in the germline V gene (reference sequence). The CDR3 spans 13 residues. V was pared by 8 bases and J by 0 bases, with 7 bases between. Here the CDR3 DNA reads TGTGCCAGCGGGACAACAACTAATGAAAAACTGTTTTTT. Amino acids: CASGTTTNEKLFF.

J is TRBJ2-7 and V is TRBV2; TRBD2 agrees at 8 bases. CDR1 SNHLY and CDR2 FYNNEI come from the germline V gene. The junction had 9 bases not matched to a gene; V was cut back by 5 bases and J by 9 bases. The CDR3 is 13 amino acids. CDR3 sequence: CASSTGTSLVQYV. CDR3 coding DNA: TGTGCCAGCAGTACCGGGACTAGTTTGGTGCAGTACGTC.